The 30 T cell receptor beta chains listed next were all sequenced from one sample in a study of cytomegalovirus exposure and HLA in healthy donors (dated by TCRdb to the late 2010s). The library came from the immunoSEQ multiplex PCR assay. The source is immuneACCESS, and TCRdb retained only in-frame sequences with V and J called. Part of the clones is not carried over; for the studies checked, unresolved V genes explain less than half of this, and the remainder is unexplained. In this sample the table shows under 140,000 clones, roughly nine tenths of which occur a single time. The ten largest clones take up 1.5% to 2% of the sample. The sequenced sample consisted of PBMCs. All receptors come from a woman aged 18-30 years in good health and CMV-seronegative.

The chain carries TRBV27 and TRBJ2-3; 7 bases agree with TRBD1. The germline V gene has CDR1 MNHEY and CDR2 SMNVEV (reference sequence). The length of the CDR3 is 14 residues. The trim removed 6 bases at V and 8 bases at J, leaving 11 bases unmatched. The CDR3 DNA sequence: TGTGCCAGCAGGCTACGACAGGGAGCTGGTACGCAGTATTTT. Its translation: CASRLRQGAGTQYF.

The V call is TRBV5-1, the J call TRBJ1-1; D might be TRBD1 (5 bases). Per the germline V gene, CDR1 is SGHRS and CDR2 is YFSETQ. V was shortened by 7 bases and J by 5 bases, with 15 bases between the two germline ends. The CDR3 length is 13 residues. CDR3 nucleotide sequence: TGCGCCAGCTCACAGGTCTCTGGGACTGAAGCTTTCTTT. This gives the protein CASSQVSGTEAFF.

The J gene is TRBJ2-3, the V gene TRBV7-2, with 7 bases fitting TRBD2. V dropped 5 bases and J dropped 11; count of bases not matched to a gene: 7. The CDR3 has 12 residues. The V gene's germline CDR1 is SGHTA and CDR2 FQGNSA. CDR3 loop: CASSRTRWEQYF. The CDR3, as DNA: TGTGCCAGCAGCCGGACTAGATGGGAGCAGTATTTT.

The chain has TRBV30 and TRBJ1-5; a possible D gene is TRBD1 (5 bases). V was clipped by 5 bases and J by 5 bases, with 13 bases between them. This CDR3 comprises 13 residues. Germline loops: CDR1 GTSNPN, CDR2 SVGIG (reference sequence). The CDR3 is CAWDSGLDQPQHF. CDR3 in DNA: TGTGCCTGGGATTCAGGGTTAGATCAGCCCCAGCATTTT.

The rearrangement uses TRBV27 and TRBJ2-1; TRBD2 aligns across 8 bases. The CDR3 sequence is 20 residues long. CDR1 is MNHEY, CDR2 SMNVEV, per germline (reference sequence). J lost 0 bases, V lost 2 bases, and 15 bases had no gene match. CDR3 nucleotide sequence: TGTGCCAGCAGTTTACCGGGACTAGTCCCCATCTCTGGCTCCTACAATGAGCAGTTCTTC. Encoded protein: CASSLPGLVPISGSYNEQFF.

The CDR3 nucleotides read TGTGCCTGTCAGCGGGAGCAAGGTAATGAGCAGTTCTTC. This encodes CACQREQGNEQFF. This sequence joins TRBV30 and TRBJ2-1, with 8 bases that match TRBD2. V shed 6 bases, J shed 7 bases, and the junction held 8 bases outside the gene matches. This CDR3 comprises 13 residues. Germline V gives CDR1 GTSNPN, CDR2 SVGIG (reference sequence).

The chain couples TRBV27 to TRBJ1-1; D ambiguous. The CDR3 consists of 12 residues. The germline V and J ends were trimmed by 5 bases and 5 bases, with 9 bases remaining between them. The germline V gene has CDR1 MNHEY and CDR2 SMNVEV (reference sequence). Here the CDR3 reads CASSPSGTEAFF. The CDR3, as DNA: TGTGCCAGCAGTCCCTCGGGGACTGAAGCTTTCTTT.

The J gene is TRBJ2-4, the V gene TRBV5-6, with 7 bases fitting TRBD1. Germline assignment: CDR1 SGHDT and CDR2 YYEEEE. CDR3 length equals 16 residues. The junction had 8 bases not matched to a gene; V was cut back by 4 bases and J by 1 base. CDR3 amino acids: CASSLQTQGAKNIQYF. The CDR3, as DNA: TGTGCCAGCAGCCTCCAAACACAGGGGGCCAAAAACATTCAGTACTTC. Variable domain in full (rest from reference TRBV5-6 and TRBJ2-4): DAGVTQSPTHLIKTRGQQVTLRCSPKSGHDTVSWYQQALGQGPQFIFQYYEEEERQRGNFPDRFSGHQFPNYSSELNVNALLLGDSALYLCASSLQTQGAKNIQYFGAGTRLSVL.

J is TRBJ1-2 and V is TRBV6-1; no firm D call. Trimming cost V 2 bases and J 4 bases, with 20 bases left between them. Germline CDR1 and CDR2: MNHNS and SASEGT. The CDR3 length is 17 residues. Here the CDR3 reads CASSETLSEAVIYGYTF. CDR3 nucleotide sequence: TGTGCCAGCAGTGAAACCCTGTCGGAGGCAGTTATCTATGGCTACACCTTC.

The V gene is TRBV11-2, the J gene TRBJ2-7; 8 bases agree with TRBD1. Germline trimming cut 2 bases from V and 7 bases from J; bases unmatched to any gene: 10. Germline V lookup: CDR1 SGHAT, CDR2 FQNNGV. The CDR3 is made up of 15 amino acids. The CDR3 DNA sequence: TGTGCCAGCAGCTTAAGGACAGGGAGTTTAGGGGAGCAGTACTTC. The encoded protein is CASSLRTGSLGEQYF.

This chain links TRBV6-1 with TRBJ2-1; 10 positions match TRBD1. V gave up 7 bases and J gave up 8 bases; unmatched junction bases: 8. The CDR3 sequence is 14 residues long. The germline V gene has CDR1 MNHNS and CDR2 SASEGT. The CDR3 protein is CASNPGQGLHEQFF. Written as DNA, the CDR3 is TGTGCCAGCAACCCGGGACAGGGGTTACATGAGCAGTTCTTC.

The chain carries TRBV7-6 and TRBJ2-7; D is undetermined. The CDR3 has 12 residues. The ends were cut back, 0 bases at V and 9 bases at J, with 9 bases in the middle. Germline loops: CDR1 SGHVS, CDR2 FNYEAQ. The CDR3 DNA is TGTGCCAGCAGCTTAGCAAGAGGTCGGCAGTACTTC. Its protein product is CASSLARGRQYF.

CDR3 region: CASSLSQGMDTEAFF. The DNA for the CDR3 is TGCGCCAGCAGCCTCTCACAGGGAATGGACACTGAAGCTTTCTTT. This chain links TRBV5-1 with TRBJ1-1; TRBD1 might be the D (6 bases). The germline V gene has CDR1 SGHRS and CDR2 YFSETQ. The ends were cut back, 4 bases at V and 3 bases at J, with 16 bases in the middle. This CDR3 has 15 residues.

The CDR3 spells CASSPSTGTVNEQFF. The CDR3 DNA reads as TGTGCCAGCTCACCCTCGACAGGGACGGTCAATGAGCAGTTCTTC. The chain couples TRBV18 to TRBJ2-1, with 7 bases matching TRBD1. Germline V CDR1 and CDR2: KGHSH, LQKENI. V lost 3 bases to trimming and J lost 6 bases; unmatched junction nucleotides: 8. CDR3 length: 15 amino acids.

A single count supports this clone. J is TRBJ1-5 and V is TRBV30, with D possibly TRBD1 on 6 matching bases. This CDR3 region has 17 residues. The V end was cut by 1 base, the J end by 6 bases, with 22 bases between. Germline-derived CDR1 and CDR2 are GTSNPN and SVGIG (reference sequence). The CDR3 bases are TGTGCCTGGAGTGGGGGACAACAGGGAGTAAAGGCTCAGCCCCAGCATTTT. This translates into CAWSGGQQGVKAQPQHF.

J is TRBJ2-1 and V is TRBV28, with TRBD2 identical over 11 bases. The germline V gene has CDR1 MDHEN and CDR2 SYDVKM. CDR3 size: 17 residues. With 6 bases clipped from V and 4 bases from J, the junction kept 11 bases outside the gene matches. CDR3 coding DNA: TGTGCCAGCAGCCTCTCGCTGACTAGCGGGATTTACAATGAGCAGTTCTTC. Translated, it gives CASSLSLTSGIYNEQFF.

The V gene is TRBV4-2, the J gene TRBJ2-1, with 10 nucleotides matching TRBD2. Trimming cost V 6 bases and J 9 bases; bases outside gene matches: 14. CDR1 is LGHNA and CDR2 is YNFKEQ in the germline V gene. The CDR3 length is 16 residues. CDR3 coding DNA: TGTGCCAGCAGATCCTTTGGGGTAGCGGGAGGTAGTGAGCAGTTCTTC. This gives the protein CASRSFGVAGGSEQFF.

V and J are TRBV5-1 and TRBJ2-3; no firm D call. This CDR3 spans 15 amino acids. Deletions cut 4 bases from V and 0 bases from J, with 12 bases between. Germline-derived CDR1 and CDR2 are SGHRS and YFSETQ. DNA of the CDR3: TGCGCCAGCAGCCGCTCTGGGCAAAGCACAGATACGCAGTATTTT. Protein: CASSRSGQSTDTQYF.

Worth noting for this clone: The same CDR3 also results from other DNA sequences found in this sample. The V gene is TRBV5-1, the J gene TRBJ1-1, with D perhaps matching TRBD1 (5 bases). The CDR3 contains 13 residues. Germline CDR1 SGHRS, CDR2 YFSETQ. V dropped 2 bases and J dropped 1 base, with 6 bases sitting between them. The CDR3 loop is CASSFTGNTEAFF. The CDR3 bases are TGCGCCAGCAGCTTCACAGGGAACACTGAAGCTTTCTTT.

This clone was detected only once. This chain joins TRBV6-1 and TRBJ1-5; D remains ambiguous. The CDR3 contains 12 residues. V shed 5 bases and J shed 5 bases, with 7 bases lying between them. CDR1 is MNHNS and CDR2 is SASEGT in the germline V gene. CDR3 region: CASSSRDQPQHF. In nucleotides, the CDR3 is TGTGCCAGCAGTTCCCGTGATCAGCCCCAGCATTTT.

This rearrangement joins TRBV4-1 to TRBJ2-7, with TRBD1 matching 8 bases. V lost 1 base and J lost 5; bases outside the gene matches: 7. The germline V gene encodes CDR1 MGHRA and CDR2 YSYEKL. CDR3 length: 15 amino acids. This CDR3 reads CASSQARTGFDEQYF. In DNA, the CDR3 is TGCGCCAGCAGCCAAGCGAGGACAGGGTTTGACGAGCAGTACTTC.

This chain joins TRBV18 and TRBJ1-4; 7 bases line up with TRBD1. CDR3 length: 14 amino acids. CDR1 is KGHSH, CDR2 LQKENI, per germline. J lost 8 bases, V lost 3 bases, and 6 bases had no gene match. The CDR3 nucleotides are TGTGCCAGCTCACCCCAGACAGGGAGCGAAAAACTGTTTTTT. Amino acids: CASSPQTGSEKLFF. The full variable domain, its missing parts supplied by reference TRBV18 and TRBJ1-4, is NAGVMQNPRHLVRRRGQEARLRCSPMKGHSHVYWYRQLPEEGLKFMVYLQKENIIDESGMPKERFSAEFPKEGPSILRIQQVVRGDSAAYFCASSPQTGSEKLFFGSGTQLSVL.

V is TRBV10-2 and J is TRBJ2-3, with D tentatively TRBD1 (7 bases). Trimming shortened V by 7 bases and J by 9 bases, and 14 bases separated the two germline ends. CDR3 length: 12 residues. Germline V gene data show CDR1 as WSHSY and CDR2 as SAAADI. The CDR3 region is CASTGDSGTQYF. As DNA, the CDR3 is TGCGCCAGCACCGGGGACAGCGGGACGCAGTATTTT.

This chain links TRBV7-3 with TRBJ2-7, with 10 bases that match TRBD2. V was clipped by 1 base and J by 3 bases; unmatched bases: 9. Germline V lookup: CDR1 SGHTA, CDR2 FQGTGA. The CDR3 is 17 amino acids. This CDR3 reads CASSLKGTSSGSYEQYF. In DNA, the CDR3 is TGTGCCAGCAGCTTAAAGGGCACGTCTAGCGGGAGCTACGAGCAGTACTTC.

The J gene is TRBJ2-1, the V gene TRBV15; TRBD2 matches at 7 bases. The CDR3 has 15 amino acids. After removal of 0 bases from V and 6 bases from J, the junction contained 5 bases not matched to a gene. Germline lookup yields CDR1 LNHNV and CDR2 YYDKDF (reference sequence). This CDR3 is CATSRDRRGVNEQFF. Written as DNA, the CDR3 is TGTGCCACCAGCAGAGATCGCCGGGGGGTCAATGAGCAGTTCTTC.

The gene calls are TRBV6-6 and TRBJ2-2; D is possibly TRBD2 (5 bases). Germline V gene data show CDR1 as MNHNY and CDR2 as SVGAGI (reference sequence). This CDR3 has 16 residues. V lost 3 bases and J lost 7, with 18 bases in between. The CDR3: CASSYRLPGGSGELFF. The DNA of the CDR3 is TGTGCCAGCAGTTATAGGTTGCCCGGTGGGAGCGGGGAGCTGTTTTTT.

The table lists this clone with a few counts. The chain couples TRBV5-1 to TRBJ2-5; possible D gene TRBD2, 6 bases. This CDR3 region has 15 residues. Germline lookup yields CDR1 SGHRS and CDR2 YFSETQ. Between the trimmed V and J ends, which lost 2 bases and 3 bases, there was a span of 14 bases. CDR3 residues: CASSLLARNEETQYF. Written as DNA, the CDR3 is TGCGCCAGCAGCTTACTAGCTCGTAATGAAGAGACCCAGTACTTC.

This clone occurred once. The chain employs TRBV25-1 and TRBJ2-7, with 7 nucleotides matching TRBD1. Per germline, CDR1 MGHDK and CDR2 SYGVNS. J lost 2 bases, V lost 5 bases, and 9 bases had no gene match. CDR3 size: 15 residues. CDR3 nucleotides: TGTGCCAGCAGTAGAATTAGGACAGGTCCCTACGAGCAGTACTTC. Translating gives CASSRIRTGPYEQYF.

CDR3 coding DNA: TGTGCCAGCAGGGGCCAGGGACTAGAGACCCAGTACTTC. It yields the protein CASRGQGLETQYF. V gene TRBV28 combines with J gene TRBJ2-5; weak D call: TRBD2 (6 bases). CDR1 and CDR2 from the germline V gene are MDHEN and SYDVKM. This CDR3 region has 13 residues. Trimming removed 6 bases at V and 4 bases at J, with 12 bases between.

The DNA of the CDR3 is TGTGCCAGCAGCTTGAGCGGGGGCGCGAGCACTGAAGCTTTCTTT. Amino acid sequence: CASSLSGGASTEAFF. This chain uses TRBV5-4 with TRBJ1-1; D perhaps matches TRBD1 (6 bases). The V end lost 1 base, the J end lost 4 bases, and 14 bases lay between the germline ends. CDR1 and CDR2 from the germline V gene are SGHNT and YYREEE (reference sequence). This CDR3 is built from 15 residues.